The T cell receptor (beta chain) described here comes from a study of chronic HIV infection and antiretroviral therapy. Each CDR3 protein gets one entry after TCRdb re-called the 5' RACE reads with MiXCR. This table has around 31,000 distinct CDR3 sequences, about 8.6% appearing once. V shed 4 bases and J 1 base; nucleotides not matched to a gene: 6. In germline, CDR1 is KGHSH, CDR2 LQKENI. The CDR3 is made up of 16 amino acids. This clonotype was seen many times. The sequenced sample consisted of peripheral blood. The clonotype comes from an adult who had HIV and had not received antiretroviral therapy, or was an uninfected healthy control (not recorded which). The V and J genes are TRBV18 and TRBJ1-1; 10 bases are shared with TRBD1. The CDR3 spells CASSLGQGGTNTEAFF. In DNA, the CDR3 is TGTGCCAGCTCACTCGGACAGGGGGGAACGAACACTGAAGCTTTCTTT.